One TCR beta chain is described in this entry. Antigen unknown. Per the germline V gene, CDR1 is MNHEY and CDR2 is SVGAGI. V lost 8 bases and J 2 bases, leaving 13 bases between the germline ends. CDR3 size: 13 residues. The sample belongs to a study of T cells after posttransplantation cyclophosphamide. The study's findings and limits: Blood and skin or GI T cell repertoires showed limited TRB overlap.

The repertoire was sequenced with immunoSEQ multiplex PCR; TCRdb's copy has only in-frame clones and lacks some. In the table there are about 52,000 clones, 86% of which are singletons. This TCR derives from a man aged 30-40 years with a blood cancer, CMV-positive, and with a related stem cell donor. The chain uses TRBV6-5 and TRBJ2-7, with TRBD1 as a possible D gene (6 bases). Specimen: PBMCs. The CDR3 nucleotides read TGTGCCAGCCGACGTGGGACAACCTACGAGCAGTACTTC. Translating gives CASRRGTTYEQYF.